This T cell receptor beta chain is drawn from a study of blood T cell repertoires in COVID-19. Study-wide background: The samples span acute and convalescent COVID-19 from the United States, Italy and Spain.

Trimming removed 6 bases from V and 9 bases from J; junction bases left unmatched: 3. Germline loops: CDR1 MNHEY, CDR2 SMNVEV (reference sequence). The CDR3 is made up of 13 amino acids. In the original workflow: Cell counts per sample came from amplifying reference gene primers. The repertoire was sequenced with immunoSEQ multiplex PCR; TCRdb's copy has only in-frame clones and lacks some. V and J calls and clone size are as listed in that table; D and trimming were resolved from the DNA. The table includes roughly 190,000 clones, 75% to 90% detected once. The sample was PBMCs or T cells enriched from blood (not recorded which). This receptor was identified in a woman in her 30s who had recovered from COVID-19. The chain carries TRBV27 and TRBJ2-1; TRBD2 agrees at 12 bases. The CDR3 sequence is CASRLAGGAEQFF. CDR3 coding DNA: TGTGCCAGCAGACTAGCGGGAGGTGCTGAGCAGTTCTTC.